A selection of T cell receptor beta chains follows, all from one sample in a study of T cells in Graves' hyperthyroidism and ophthalmopathy. TCRdb reprocessed the multiplex PCR reads with MiXCR, giving one entry per CDR3 protein. The sample lists some 350,000 distinct CDR3 sequences, around 13% occurring once. The specimen was blood. Receptors originate from a woman aged 35 to 49 with Graves' ophthalmopathy. The CDR3 runs from the conserved cysteine through the conserved F or W. The D gene is left open where the match is weak. Rows may omit the clone size; those that give it use once, few, many or a size class.

CDR3: CSARGIAGGYNEQFF
DNA: TGCAGTGCTAGAGGCATAGCGGGAGGCTACAATGAGCAGTTCTTC
D: TRBD2
J: TRBJ2-1
size: many
V: TRBV20-1

CDR3: CASSFTGGAYNEQFF
DNA: TGTGCCAGCAGTTTTACAGGGGGCGCCTACAATGAGCAGTTCTTC
D: TRBD1
J: TRBJ2-1
size: many
V: TRBV6-1

CDR3: CASSEQGQGYTF
DNA: TGTGCCAGCAGTGAACAGGGACAAGGCTACACCTTC
D: .
J: TRBJ1-2
size: many
V: TRBV2

CDR3: CSARDISGQGATDTQYF
DNA: TGCAGTGCTAGAGATATTAGCGGACAGGGGGCAACAGATACGCAGTATTTT
D: TRBD1
J: TRBJ2-3
size: few
V: TRBV20-1

CDR3: CASSKLRNEQFF
DNA: TGTGCCAGTAGTAAGTTACGTAATGAGCAGTTCTTC
D: .
J: TRBJ2-1
size: few
V: TRBV19

CDR3: CASSPNRDEQYF
DNA: TGTGCCAGCAGCCCGAACCGCGACGAGCAGTACTTC
D: .
J: TRBJ2-7
size: .
V: TRBV5-4

CDR3: CASSQEAGPPNGEQYF
DNA: TGCGCCAGCAGCCAAGAAGCGGGACCCCCAAATGGCGAGCAGTACTTC
D: TRBD2
J: TRBJ2-7
size: .
V: TRBV4-1

CDR3: CSARESRWAETQYF
DNA: TGCAGTGCTAGAGAATCCCGGTGGGCAGAGACCCAGTACTTC
D: .
J: TRBJ2-5
size: many
V: TRBV20-1

CDR3: CASSEGSGANYGYTF
DNA: TGTGCCAGCAGTGAAGGATCCGGAGCTAACTATGGCTACACCTTC
D: .
J: TRBJ1-2
size: .
V: TRBV2

CDR3: CASSLGISGEKLFF
DNA: TGTGCCAGCAGCTTGGGCATCTCGGGTGAAAAACTGTTTTTT
D: .
J: TRBJ1-4
size: few
V: TRBV7-9

CDR3: CSAQDLGEQFF
DNA: TGCAGCGCCCAGGATCTTGGTGAGCAGTTCTTC
D: .
J: TRBJ2-1
size: many
V: TRBV29-1

CDR3: CASNRGSEETQYF
DNA: TGTGCCAGCAACCGGGGGTCCGAGGAGACCCAGTACTTC
D: .
J: TRBJ2-5
size: many
V: TRBV7-2

CDR3: CSARDLGGDDPYEQYF
DNA: TGCAGTGCTAGAGATTTAGGAGGTGACGACCCCTACGAGCAGTACTTC
D: .
J: TRBJ2-7
size: many
V: TRBV20-1

CDR3: CASSQARGLGSPLHF
DNA: TGTGCCAGCAGCCAAGCGAGGGGATTGGGTTCACCCCTCCACTTT
D: .
J: TRBJ1-6
size: .
V: TRBV3-1

CDR3: CASSHHRQGSGAFF
DNA: TGTGCCAGCAGCCATCACAGACAGGGTAGTGGAGCTTTCTTT
D: TRBD1
J: TRBJ1-1
size: many
V: TRBV3-1

CDR3: CATSLTESTEAFF
DNA: TGTGCCACCAGTCTCACAGAAAGCACTGAAGCTTTCTTT
D: .
J: TRBJ1-1
size: many
V: TRBV24-1

CDR3: CAWSLFGRSTSGNTIYF
DNA: TGTGCCTGGTCCCTGTTTGGGAGGAGCACCTCTGGAAACACCATATATTTT
D: .
J: TRBJ1-3
size: .
V: TRBV30

CDR3: CASSLDGRGQETQYF
DNA: TGCGCCAGCAGCTTGGACGGGCGGGGGCAAGAGACCCAGTACTTC
D: TRBD2
J: TRBJ2-5
size: many
V: TRBV5-1

CDR3: CATSAGSGANVLTF
DNA: TGTGCCACCAGCGCGGGGTCTGGGGCCAACGTCCTGACTTTC
D: .
J: TRBJ2-6
size: many
V: TRBV15

CDR3: CASSSVRGYGNEQFF
DNA: TGTGCAAGCAGTAGCGTCCGGGGGTACGGCAATGAGCAGTTCTTC
D: .
J: TRBJ2-1
size: many
V: TRBV2

CDR3: CASRMPSGKLFF
DNA: TGTGCCAGCAGGATGCCTTCGGGAAAACTGTTTTTT
D: .
J: TRBJ1-4
size: many
V: TRBV6-1

CDR3: CASSLRGGADTQYF
DNA: TGTGCCAGCAGTTTGCGGGGCGGGGCAGATACGCAGTATTTT
D: .
J: TRBJ2-3
size: many
V: TRBV28

CDR3: CASSRLEREQYF
DNA: TGTGCCAGCAGCCGACTGGAGCGCGAGCAGTACTTC
D: .
J: TRBJ2-7
size: many
V: TRBV3-1

CDR3: CASSTGLALLSSYNEQFF
DNA: TGTGCCAGCAGCACGGGACTAGCGTTACTCAGCTCCTACAATGAGCAGTTCTTC
D: TRBD2
J: TRBJ2-1
size: many
V: TRBV7-9

CDR3: CASKGGSFEQYF
DNA: TGTGCCAGCAAAGGGGGTAGTTTCGAGCAGTACTTC
D: .
J: TRBJ2-7
size: many
V: TRBV12-3/TRBV12-4

CDR3: CASSPRGVKTHYEQYF
DNA: TGTGCCAGCAGCCCCCGTGGGGTTAAAACCCACTACGAGCAGTACTTC
D: .
J: TRBJ2-7
size: many
V: TRBV3-1

CDR3: CASSPLGLANNEQFF
DNA: TGTGCCAGCTCACCCTTGGGACTAGCGAACAATGAGCAGTTCTTC
D: TRBD2
J: TRBJ2-1
size: .
V: TRBV18

CDR3: CSVEQGMDTQYF
DNA: TGCAGCGTTGAGCAGGGAATGGATACGCAGTATTTT
D: .
J: TRBJ2-3
size: .
V: TRBV29-1

CDR3: CASKRGGYGKAFF
DNA: TGTGCCAGCAAAAGAGGTGGTTACGGGAAAGCTTTCTTT
D: .
J: TRBJ1-1
size: many
V: TRBV12-3/TRBV12-4

CDR3: CASSPGQDNEQFF
DNA: TGTGCCAGCTCACCCGGACAGGACAATGAGCAGTTCTTC
D: TRBD1
J: TRBJ2-1
size: few
V: TRBV18

CDR3: CASSQVRHKETQYF
DNA: TGTGCCAGCAGCCAAGTGAGACACAAAGAGACCCAGTACTTC
D: .
J: TRBJ2-5
size: many
V: TRBV3-1

CDR3: CASSPRRGQADTQYF
DNA: TGTGCCAGTAGTCCCCGACGGGGGCAGGCAGATACGCAGTATTTT
D: .
J: TRBJ2-3
size: few
V: TRBV19

CDR3: CASSLATIDTQYF
DNA: TGTGCCAGCAGCTTGGCGACAATAGATACGCAGTATTTT
D: .
J: TRBJ2-3
size: once
V: TRBV5-4

CDR3: CASSQLRGLDTQYF
DNA: TGTGCCAGCAGCCAATTGAGGGGTTTGGATACGCAGTATTTT
D: .
J: TRBJ2-3
size: many
V: TRBV7-2

CDR3: CATSTLGSGYTF
DNA: TGTGCCACCAGCACCCTAGGGAGCGGCTACACCTTC
D: .
J: TRBJ1-2
size: many
V: TRBV15

CDR3: CSARPRGAGGELFF
DNA: TGCAGTGCTAGACCCAGGGGCGCGGGCGGGGAGCTGTTTTTT
D: .
J: TRBJ2-2
size: few
V: TRBV20-1

CDR3: CATSRDRTGGYEQYF
DNA: TGTGCCACCAGCAGAGACCGGACAGGGGGGTACGAGCAGTACTTC
D: TRBD1
J: TRBJ2-7
size: many
V: TRBV15

CDR3: CATSESGGTREAFF
DNA: TGTGCCACCAGTGAATCCGGGGGCACACGTGAAGCTTTCTTT
D: .
J: TRBJ1-1
size: .
V: TRBV24-1

CDR3: CASSEREGSSEQFF
DNA: TGTGCCAGCAGTGAAAGGGAGGGTTCCAGTGAGCAGTTCTTC
D: TRBD2
J: TRBJ2-1
size: .
V: TRBV2

CDR3: CASSFRVRSGNTIYF
DNA: TGTGCCAGCAGTTTCAGGGTTCGATCTGGAAACACCATATATTTT
D: .
J: TRBJ1-3
size: few
V: TRBV12-3/TRBV12-4

CDR3: CASSADLRGGGEQYF
DNA: TGTGCCAGCTCAGCAGACCTGCGGGGCGGTGGGGAGCAGTACTTC
D: .
J: TRBJ2-7
size: .
V: TRBV18

CDR3: CASSPSSAAYGYTF
DNA: TGTGCCAGCTCACCGTCCTCGGCAGCCTATGGCTACACCTTC
D: .
J: TRBJ1-2
size: .
V: TRBV18

CDR3: CASSGGLAGGGNEQFF
DNA: TGTGCCAGCAGTGGCGGACTAGCGGGAGGGGGCAATGAGCAGTTCTTC
D: TRBD2
J: TRBJ2-1
size: once
V: TRBV5-4

CDR3: CASSPRLAGVPEQFF
DNA: TGTGCCAGCAGCCCCCGACTAGCGGGAGTTCCTGAGCAGTTCTTC
D: TRBD2
J: TRBJ2-1
size: many
V: TRBV13

CDR3: CASSLAAEYEQYF
DNA: TGTGCCAGCAGCCTAGCGGCCGAATACGAGCAGTACTTC
D: .
J: TRBJ2-7
size: .
V: TRBV4-2

CDR3: CSAWPPGQPQHF
DNA: TGCAGTGCTTGGCCTCCGGGTCAGCCCCAGCATTTT
D: .
J: TRBJ1-5
size: many
V: TRBV20-1